This TCR beta chain was retrieved from a study of cytomegalovirus exposure and HLA in healthy donors. Notes on the study in general: Later analysis identified a missense DCLRE1C variant that was linked to TCR beta V- and J-gene trimming.

V was clipped by 1 base and J by 0 bases, with 10 bases between them. CDR3 length: 17 amino acids. In germline, CDR1 is LGHNA, CDR2 YSLEER. This clone was detected a few times. The antigen is undetermined. The PCR was carried out with 60 Vbeta primers and 13 Jbeta primers. Assay used: immunoSEQ multiplex PCR; TCRdb lists only in-frame clones, some missing. The sample yields under 150,000 clones, around 80% seen once. The source is a woman aged 40 to 50 in good health and CMV-seronegative. The material sequenced was PBMCs. The J gene is TRBJ1-6, the V gene TRBV4-3, with a weak D call TRBD1 (6 bases). The CDR3 is CASSQGGHSSYNSPLHF. CDR3 coding DNA: TGCGCCAGCAGCCAAGGGGGACATAGCTCCTATAATTCACCCCTCCACTTT.